The 6 T cell receptor beta chains in this list originate from one sample, sequenced in a study of blood T cell repertoires in COVID-19. Data came from immunoSEQ multiplex PCR; TCRdb stores just in-frame clones and leaves some out. Of more than 150,000 clones in the sample, 85% to 90% were seen once. Sequences were obtained from peripheral blood. The source of these receptors is a woman in her sixties or seventies with COVID-19, enrolled during active disease.

This clone was detected once. The chain employs TRBV2 and TRBJ1-6; TRBD1 agrees at 9 bases. Germline loops: CDR1 SNHLY, CDR2 FYNNEI. V gave up 5 bases and J gave up 8 bases; unmatched junction bases: 7. The length of the CDR3 is 15 residues. CDR3 amino acids: CASSTTGTGYSPLHF. The CDR3 region has the DNA TGTGCCAGCAGTACTACCGGGACAGGGTATTCACCCCTCCACTTT. Full variable domain (rest looked up from reference TRBV2 and TRBJ1-6): EPEVTQTPSHQVTQMGQEVILRCVPISNHLYFYWYRQILGQKVEFLVSFYNNEISEKSEIFDDQFSVERPDGSNFTLKIRSTKLEDSAMYFCASSTTGTGYSPLHFGNGTRLTVT.

The chain employs TRBV6-2 or TRBV6-3 and TRBJ2-2, with D perhaps matching TRBD2 (5 bases). CDR3 size: 14 residues. Deletions cut 6 bases from V and 2 bases from J, with 10 bases between. Per germline, CDR1 MNHEY and CDR2 SVGEGT. The CDR3 protein is CASSLAFNTGELFF. DNA for the CDR3: TGTGCCAGCAGCTTAGCGTTCAACACCGGGGAGCTGTTTTTT.

The V gene is TRBV11-3, the J gene TRBJ2-1; the match to TRBD2 covers 10 bases. The CDR3 length is 15 residues. After removal of 2 bases from V and 6 bases from J, the junction contained 4 bases not matched to a gene. Germline V gene data show CDR1 as SGHNT and CDR2 as YENEEA. DNA of the CDR3: TGTGCCAGCAGCTTAACTAGCGGGGACTTCAATGAGCAGTTCTTC. Its protein is CASSLTSGDFNEQFF.

This chain connects TRBV28 to TRBJ1-6; 11 bases fit TRBD1. Germline V gene sequence: CDR1 MDHEN, CDR2 SYDVKM. The V segment lost 1 base and the J segment 11 bases; nucleotides outside the gene matches: 4. The CDR3 consists of 15 residues. As DNA, the CDR3 is TGTGCCAGCAGTTTATCGGGACAGGGGGTTCCACCCCTCCACTTT. The encoded protein is CASSLSGQGVPPLHF. The whole variable domain, remainder taken from reference TRBV28 and TRBJ1-6, is DVKVTQSSRYLVKRTGEKVFLECVQDMDHENMFWYRQDPGLGLRLIYFSYDVKMKEKGDIPEGYSVSREKKERFSLILESASTNQTSMYLCASSLSGQGVPPLHFGNGTRLTVT.

Here the CDR3 DNA reads TGCGCCAGCAGCCGCGACAGGGACGGCGGCACGCAGTATTTT. This sequence encodes CASSRDRDGGTQYF. The chain uses TRBV5-1 and TRBJ2-3, with 7 bases lining up with TRBD1. V shed 4 bases, J shed 9 bases, and the junction held 11 bases outside the gene matches. Germline V gene sequence: CDR1 SGHRS, CDR2 YFSETQ. The CDR3 loop spans 14 amino acids.

J is TRBJ2-7 and V is TRBV5-5, with a weak D call TRBD2 (6 bases). Between the trimmed V and J ends, which lost 0 bases and 3 bases, there was a span of 10 bases. The CDR3 spans 14 residues. The germline V gene has CDR1 SGHKS and CDR2 YYEKEE (reference sequence). The CDR3 here is CASSLVPGDYEQYF. The CDR3 DNA follows: TGTGCCAGCAGCTTGGTTCCGGGAGACTACGAGCAGTACTTC.